A single sample is the source of the 29 T cell receptor beta chains below, sequenced in a study of Ad26.COV2.S vaccination and SARS-CoV-2 variants. Sample treatment: about 20 received Ad26.COV2.S at low or high dose, single or two shots; several received placebo; per-sample allocation not given. Samples were taken on day 63 after the first vaccine or placebo injection. Clones were sequenced by immunoSEQ multiplex PCR, and TCRdb holds only the in-frame ones, with some missing. The table lists roughly 510,000 clones, around 90% of them singletons. The sequencing used peripheral blood, collected in a trial of Ad26.COV2.S vaccine versus placebo. All receptors come from a person between 18 and 65 years old who received the Ad26.COV2.S COVID-19 vaccine or a placebo.

The J gene is TRBJ2-1, the V gene TRBV7-8, with D perhaps matching TRBD2 (5 bases). Germline V gene lookup returns CDR1 SGHVS and CDR2 FQNEAQ. Between the trimmed V and J ends, which lost 1 base and 7 bases, there was a span of 11 bases. There are 14 residues in the CDR3. In DNA, the CDR3 is TGTGCCAGCAGCTTAGATTGGTGGAGGAATGAGCAGTTCTTC. Its protein is CASSLDWWRNEQFF.

Here the CDR3 reads CASRGELAGAAEQFF. CDR3 nucleotides: TGTGCCAGCAGAGGGGAGCTAGCGGGTGCGGCTGAGCAGTTCTTC. The chain joins TRBV2 to TRBJ2-1; 8 nucleotides match TRBD2. In germline, CDR1 is SNHLY, CDR2 FYNNEI. The CDR3 has 15 residues. Germline trimming cut 6 bases from V and 9 bases from J; bases unmatched to any gene: 13.

This chain connects TRBV24-1 to TRBJ2-3; 12 nucleotides agree with TRBD2. This CDR3 region has 19 residues. Losses at the gene ends were 5 bases for V and 0 bases for J; bases not matched to a gene: 11. CDR1 is KGHDR and CDR2 is SFDVKD in the germline V gene. The CDR3 loop is CATSAPRLAGVSSTDTQYF. The CDR3 region has the DNA TGTGCCACCAGTGCGCCGAGACTAGCGGGGGTATCTAGCACAGATACGCAGTATTTT.

The rearrangement uses TRBV19 and TRBJ1-4; D is unresolved. The CDR3 consists of 14 residues. Trimming removed 5 bases from V and 8 bases from J, with 15 bases in between. Germline V gene sequence: CDR1 LNHDA, CDR2 SQIVND (reference sequence). The CDR3 loop is CASSLGPTSEKLFF. CDR3 nucleotide sequence: TGTGCCAGTAGTCTCGGACCCACTTCAGAAAAACTGTTTTTT.

The genes are TRBV5-1 and TRBJ1-6; a possible D gene is TRBD1 (5 bases). The V gene lost 4 bases and the J gene lost 1 base, with 9 bases spanning the gap. From germline, CDR1 is SGHRS and CDR2 YFSETQ. CDR3 length: 15 amino acids. The CDR3: CASSPRGSYNSPLHF. In DNA form, the CDR3 reads TGCGCCAGCAGCCCACGGGGGTCCTATAATTCACCCCTCCACTTT.

This chain connects TRBV5-6 to TRBJ1-1; TRBD1 aligns across 9 bases. V lost 4 bases to trimming and J lost 5 bases; unmatched junction nucleotides: 12. The CDR3 is 16 amino acids. The germline V gene encodes CDR1 SGHDT and CDR2 YYEEEE. The CDR3 reads CASSHPQGARGTEAFF. In DNA form, the CDR3 reads TGTGCCAGCAGCCACCCACAGGGGGCACGGGGTACTGAAGCTTTCTTT.

This clone was detected once. The chain combines TRBV28 with TRBJ2-7; TRBD2 is a possible D gene (6 bases). Trimming took off 5 bases at V and 6 bases at J, with 20 bases between the two ends. The CDR3 length is 15 residues. The germline V gene has CDR1 MDHEN and CDR2 SYDVKM. CDR3 coding DNA: TGTGCCAGCAGTGGGGCGGGGCAGGGTTTTATCGAGCAGTACTTC. This translates into CASSGAGQGFIEQYF.

The CDR3 bases are TGTGCCAGCAGCCAATTTCAGGGGCCCACCTTCCCCCACGAGCAGTACTTC. Its translation is CASSQFQGPTFPHEQYF. V is TRBV3-1 (or the pseudogene TRBV3-2) and J is TRBJ2-7; TRBD1 might be the D (6 bases). The CDR3 spans 17 residues. Looked up from germline, CDR1 is LGHDT and CDR2 is YNNKEL (reference sequence). V dropped 2 bases and J dropped 5 bases, with 22 bases sitting between them.

The chain joins TRBV7-2 to TRBJ2-3; a possible D gene is TRBD2 (5 bases). The CDR3 extends over 14 amino acids. The V and J ends lost 5 bases and 2 bases respectively, with 11 bases between them. Germline CDR1 and CDR2: SGHTA and FQGNSA. The CDR3: CASSRTASTDTQYF. The CDR3 DNA is TGTGCCAGCAGCCGGACTGCATCCACAGATACGCAGTATTTT.

CDR3 DNA sequence: TGTGCCAGCAGTTTTTTGGGGGGGAACACTGAAGCTTTCTTT. This codes for CASSFLGGNTEAFF. The chain joins TRBV27 to TRBJ1-1; possible D gene TRBD1, 5 bases. This CDR3 has 14 residues. Germline lookup yields CDR1 MNHEY and CDR2 SMNVEV (reference sequence). Trimming removed 3 bases at V and 1 base at J, with 9 bases between.

The chain combines TRBV6-5 with TRBJ2-1; weak D call: TRBD2 (6 bases). CDR3 length: 12 amino acids. The germline V gene encodes CDR1 MNHEY and CDR2 SVGAGI. V lost 4 bases and J lost 9, with 10 bases in between. In DNA, the CDR3 is TGTGCCAGCAGTTCCTGGAGGGGTGAGCAGTTCTTC. This translates into CASSSWRGEQFF.

CDR3 in DNA: TGTGCCAGCAGCTTAACGGGACTAGCGGGATATGGGGAGCAGTACTTC. This encodes CASSLTGLAGYGEQYF. J is TRBJ2-7 and V is TRBV7-3; TRBD2 matches at 13 bases. The CDR3 totals 16 residues. From germline, CDR1 is SGHTA and CDR2 FQGTGA. Unmatched junction bases numbered 6, after V lost 0 bases and J lost 7 bases.

This chain's CDR3 is CASTPDPSSYNEQFF. Written as DNA, the CDR3 is TGTGCCAGCACCCCCGATCCAAGCTCCTACAATGAGCAGTTCTTC. This chain links TRBV6-5 with TRBJ2-1; D is uncertain. The CDR3 sequence is 15 residues long. V shed 7 bases and J shed 0 bases, with 13 bases lying between them. Germline loops: CDR1 MNHEY, CDR2 SVGAGI.

In its sample, this clone was seen a few times. This rearrangement joins TRBV23-1 to TRBJ2-1; the match to TRBD2 covers 7 bases. TRBV23-1 belongs to the ORF category, with a function that is uncertain. V was pared by 9 bases and J by 5 bases, with 19 bases of the junction left unmatched. The CDR3 consists of 17 residues. The CDR3 nucleotides are TGCGCCAGTCCGGAATGGGGGGAGGGCCCTACAAACAATGAGCAGTTCTTC. It specifies CASPEWGEGPTNNEQFF.

This clone was observed a single time. The CDR3 DNA is TGTGCCAGCAGTTTCCACTGGGGGGGGAATGAGCAGTTCTTC. Translation: CASSFHWGGNEQFF. The genes are TRBV28 and TRBJ2-1; TRBD2 aligns across 7 bases. From germline, CDR1 is MDHEN and CDR2 SYDVKM. Trimming cost V 3 bases and J 7 bases; bases outside gene matches: 6. The CDR3 totals 14 residues.

V is TRBV6-5 and J is TRBJ2-5; D is possibly TRBD1 (6 bases). V was shortened by 2 bases and J by 1 base, with 8 bases between the two germline ends. The CDR3 is made up of 14 amino acids. Germline CDR1 MNHEY, CDR2 SVGAGI. The CDR3 loop is CASSYGQLQETQYF. The CDR3 region has the DNA TGTGCCAGCAGTTACGGACAGCTCCAAGAGACCCAGTACTTC.

This clone has just one count. The chain uses TRBV2 and TRBJ2-7; possible D gene TRBD2, 5 bases. Trimming pared 8 bases from V and 4 bases from J, leaving 21 bases between. The CDR3 extends over 15 amino acids. Germline V gene sequence: CDR1 SNHLY, CDR2 FYNNEI. The DNA for the CDR3 is TGTGCCAGCGTCCCTAGCCGGATGGGAAAATACGAGCAGTACTTC. Translated: CASVPSRMGKYEQYF.

This clone was recorded only once. The rearrangement links TRBV5-8 to TRBJ2-7, with 13 bases fitting TRBD2. The CDR3 spans 18 residues. Germline assignment: CDR1 SGHTS and CDR2 YDEGEE. V was pared by 0 bases and J by 7 bases, with 13 bases of the junction left unmatched. The CDR3 DNA is TGTGCCAGCAGCTTGGTAAACAAGGGACTAGCGGGACGTAAGGAGCAGTACTTC. This codes for CASSLVNKGLAGRKEQYF.

The chain employs TRBV7-8 and TRBJ2-1, with 7 bases identical to TRBD2. V lost 3 bases and J lost 9; bases outside the gene matches: 20. The V gene's germline CDR1 is SGHVS and CDR2 FQNEAQ. This CDR3 comprises 18 residues. DNA for the CDR3: TGTGCCAGCAGCTTGGGCTCTCTCGGGGGAGGGTTCAATGGTGAGCAGTTCTTC. Residues: CASSLGSLGGGFNGEQFF.

The chain is built from TRBV9 and TRBJ1-3; D gene unclear. The CDR3 length is 14 residues. The V end was cut by 3 bases, the J end by 2 bases, with 9 bases between. The germline CDR1 and CDR2 sequences are SGDLS and YYNGEE. CDR3 in DNA: TGTGCCAGCAGCGGCCCCAACCCTGGAAACACCATATATTTT. Its translation is CASSGPNPGNTIYF.

The V gene is TRBV7-2, the J gene TRBJ2-1; tentatively, D is TRBD1 or TRBD2 (6 bases each). This CDR3 is built from 12 residues. Germline V gene data show CDR1 as SGHTA and CDR2 as FQGNSA. Deletions cut 5 bases from V and 10 bases from J, with 12 bases between. The CDR3 nucleotides read TGTGCCAGCAGCGCCGGGGGCTACGAGCAGTTCTTC. Protein: CASSAGGYEQFF.

J is TRBJ1-3 and V is TRBV28; 7 bases agree with TRBD1. After removal of 7 bases from V and 8 bases from J, the junction contained 11 bases not matched to a gene. The CDR3 spans 14 residues. Germline values: CDR1 MDHEN, CDR2 SYDVKM. CDR3 nucleotides: TGTGCCAGCATAAACAGGGGAAGTTTGGACACCATATATTTT. Amino acid sequence: CASINRGSLDTIYF.

This chain joins TRBV7-6 and TRBJ2-3; D could derive from TRBD1 or TRBD2 (5 bases each). Germline lookup yields CDR1 SGHVS and CDR2 FNYEAQ. The V and J ends lost 5 bases and 6 bases respectively, with 21 bases between them. The CDR3 runs to 16 residues. The CDR3 region is CASSLVGADFPDTQYF. DNA for the CDR3: TGTGCCAGCAGCCTTGTCGGGGCAGACTTTCCGGATACGCAGTATTTT.

The rearrangement links TRBV9 to TRBJ2-7, with D perhaps given as TRBD1 or TRBD2 (5 bases each). The CDR3 runs to 15 residues. CDR1 SGDLS and CDR2 YYNGEE come from the germline V gene. Trimming took 2 bases from V and 2 from J, leaving 14 bases between them. The DNA for the CDR3 is TGTGCCAGCAGCGTGGACCCGGGACGGGCCTACGAGCAGTACTTC. Its translation is CASSVDPGRAYEQYF.

The rearrangement uses TRBV15 and TRBJ2-1; TRBD1 aligns across 10 bases. The germline CDR1 and CDR2 sequences are LNHNV and YYDKDF (reference sequence). The length of the CDR3 is 14 residues. The trim removed 5 bases at V and 5 bases at J, leaving 3 bases unmatched. CDR3 sequence (DNA): TGTGCCACCAGCGGGACAGGGGCCCACAATGAGCAGTTCTTC. It yields the protein CATSGTGAHNEQFF.

J is TRBJ2-1 and V is TRBV19; 8 positions agree with TRBD2. CDR3 length: 15 residues. Germline V gives CDR1 LNHDA, CDR2 SQIVND (reference sequence). The trim removed 3 bases at V and 4 bases at J, leaving 5 bases unmatched. The DNA of the CDR3 is TGTGCCAGTAGTATCTCGGGCGGGAGGTACAATGAGCAGTTCTTC. Translated, it gives CASSISGGRYNEQFF.

The chain couples TRBV7-2 to TRBJ2-3; D perhaps matches TRBD1 (6 bases). This CDR3 is 16 amino acids long. V lost 2 bases, J lost 0 bases, and 12 bases lay in between. Germline values: CDR1 SGHTA, CDR2 FQGNSA. The DNA of the CDR3 is TGTGCCAGCAGCTTATCTTCAGGGGCCAGCACAGATACGCAGTATTTT. Translated, it gives CASSLSSGASTDTQYF.

The chain is built from TRBV28 and TRBJ1-1, with D unclear. This CDR3 has 14 residues. Between the trimmed V and J ends, which lost 5 bases and 5 bases, there was a span of 15 bases. CDR1 and CDR2 (germline): MDHEN, SYDVKM. The CDR3 DNA is TGTGCCAGCAGTGACGTAAGGTATGAGACTGAAGCTTTCTTT. This sequence encodes CASSDVRYETEAFF.

The chain employs TRBV5-8 and TRBJ1-5; 10 bases match TRBD1. There are 14 residues in the CDR3. Per germline, CDR1 SGHTS and CDR2 YDEGEE. Trimming at V came to 0 bases and at J to 11 bases, leaving 5 bases not matched to a gene. CDR3 loop: CASSLGTGGAAQHF. CDR3 sequence (DNA): TGTGCCAGCAGCTTGGGGACAGGGGGGGCAGCCCAGCATTTT.